This T cell receptor (beta chain) is drawn from a study of CD8 T cells in cerebrospinal fluid in Alzheimer's disease. Its frequency marks this clonotype as medium-sized. TCRdb reprocessed the 10x single-cell sequencing reads; each CDR3 protein has one entry and no DNA is given. The sample includes 1,500 to 2,000 distinct CDR3 sequences. The CDR3 sequence is 14 residues long. The V gene's germline CDR1 is DFQATT and CDR2 SNEGSKA (reference sequence). Sequencing was carried out using cerebrospinal fluid. This receptor was taken from a human donor in good health. The chain recombines TRBV20-1 with TRBJ2-1; the D call of TRBD1 rests on TCRdb alone, since no DNA is present to check it. CDR3 protein: CSAKGTVSYNEQFF.